The present T cell receptor beta chain was sequenced within a study of blood T cell repertoires in COVID-19. At the level of the study: Researchers got acute and convalescent COVID-19 samples from the United States, Italy and Spain. PBMCs, B-cell-depleted T cells, or T cells were the source of the cDNA or gDNA that made up the material.

Seattle patients were enrolled during active infection and followed longitudinally. In the original workflow: Researchers report that nucleated cell counts were estimated from reference gene primer amplification. The method was immunoSEQ multiplex PCR; TCRdb's version includes in-frame clones alone and lacks a portion of them. Clone size and the V and J calls come from that table; the DNA yielded D and trimming. In the table there are 200,000 to 250,000 clones, about 88% of which are singletons. The TCR sequence derives from a woman in her 50s with COVID-19, enrolled during active disease. The sample was peripheral blood.

The CDR3 nucleotides read TGCAGTGCTAGTCATGACAGGGGATATGGCTACACCTTC. It encodes CSASHDRGYGYTF. The gene calls are TRBV20-1 and TRBJ1-2, with 8 bases matching TRBD1. This CDR3 has 13 amino acids. CDR1 and CDR2 from the germline V gene are DFQATT and SNEGSKA (reference sequence). With 3 bases clipped from V and 5 bases from J, the junction kept 5 bases outside the gene matches.